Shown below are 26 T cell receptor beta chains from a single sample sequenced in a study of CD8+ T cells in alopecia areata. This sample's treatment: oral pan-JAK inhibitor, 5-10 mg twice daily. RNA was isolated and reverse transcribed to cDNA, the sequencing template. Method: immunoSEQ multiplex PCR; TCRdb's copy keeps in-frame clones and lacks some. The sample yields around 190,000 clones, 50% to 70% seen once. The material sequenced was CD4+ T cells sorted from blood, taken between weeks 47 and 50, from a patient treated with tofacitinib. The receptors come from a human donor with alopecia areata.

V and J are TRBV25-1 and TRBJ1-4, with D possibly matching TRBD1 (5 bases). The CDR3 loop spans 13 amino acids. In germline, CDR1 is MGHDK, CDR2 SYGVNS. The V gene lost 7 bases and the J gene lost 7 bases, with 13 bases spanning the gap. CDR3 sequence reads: CASTPGWGEKLFF. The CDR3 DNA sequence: TGTGCCAGCACACCAGGGTGGGGTGAAAAACTGTTTTTT.

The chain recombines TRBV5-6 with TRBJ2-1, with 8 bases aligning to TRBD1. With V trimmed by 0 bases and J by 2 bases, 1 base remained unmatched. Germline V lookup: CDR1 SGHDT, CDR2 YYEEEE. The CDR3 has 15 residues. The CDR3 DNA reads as TGTGCCAGCAGCTTGGGGGACAGGACCTACAATGAGCAGTTCTTC. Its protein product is CASSLGDRTYNEQFF.

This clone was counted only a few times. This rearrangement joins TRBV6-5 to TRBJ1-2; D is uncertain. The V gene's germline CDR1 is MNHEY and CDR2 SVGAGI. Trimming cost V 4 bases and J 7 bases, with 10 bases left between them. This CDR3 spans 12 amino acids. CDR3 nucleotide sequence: TGTGCCAGCAGTTCCTCCACCACTGGCTACACCTTC. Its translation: CASSSSTTGYTF.

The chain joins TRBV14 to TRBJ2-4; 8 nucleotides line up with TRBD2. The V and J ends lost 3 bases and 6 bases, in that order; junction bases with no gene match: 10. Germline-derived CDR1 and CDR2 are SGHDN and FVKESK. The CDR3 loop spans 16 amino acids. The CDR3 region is CASSQEIAGPGNIQYF. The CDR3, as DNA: TGTGCCAGCAGCCAGGAGATAGCGGGGCCCGGAAACATTCAGTACTTC.

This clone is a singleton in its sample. The CDR3 nucleotides read TGTGCCAGCAGTGATCCTAGCGGGGGATACAATGAGCAGTTCTTC. Encoded protein: CASSDPSGGYNEQFF. This chain joins TRBV25-1 and TRBJ2-1, with 10 bases lining up with TRBD2. Germline values: CDR1 MGHDK, CDR2 SYGVNS. The length of the CDR3 is 15 residues. V dropped 3 bases and J dropped 4; count of bases not matched to a gene: 3.

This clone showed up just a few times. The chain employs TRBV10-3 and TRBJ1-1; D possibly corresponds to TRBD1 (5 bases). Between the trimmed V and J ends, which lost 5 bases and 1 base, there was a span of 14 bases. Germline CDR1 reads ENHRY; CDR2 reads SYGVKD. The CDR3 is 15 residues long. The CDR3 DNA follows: TGTGCCATCAGTCCGTCAGGGAGAGGGAACACTGAAGCTTTCTTT. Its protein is CAISPSGRGNTEAFF.

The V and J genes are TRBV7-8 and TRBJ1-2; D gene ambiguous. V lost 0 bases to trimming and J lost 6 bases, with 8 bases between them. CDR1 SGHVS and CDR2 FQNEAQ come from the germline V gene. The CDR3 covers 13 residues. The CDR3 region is CASSLAGENGYTF. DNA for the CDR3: TGTGCCAGCAGCTTAGCTGGAGAGAATGGCTACACCTTC.

The CDR3 sequence is CAWNGGQSEAFF. In nucleotides, the CDR3 is TGTGCCTGGAATGGGGGACAATCCGAAGCTTTCTTT. The rearrangement joins TRBV30 to TRBJ1-1, with a tentative D call TRBD1 (6 bases). The CDR3 sequence is 12 residues long. Trimming removed 4 bases at V and 8 bases at J, with 14 bases between. Looked up from germline, CDR1 is GTSNPN and CDR2 is SVGIG (reference sequence).

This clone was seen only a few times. CDR3 sequence: CASRRSNEKLFF. The CDR3 DNA reads as TGTGCCAGCAGAAGGAGTAATGAAAAACTGTTTTTT. This chain connects TRBV2 to TRBJ1-4, with D uncertain. The ends were cut back, 6 bases at V and 4 bases at J, with 6 bases in the middle. The CDR3 extends over 12 amino acids. Germline lookup yields CDR1 SNHLY and CDR2 FYNNEI.

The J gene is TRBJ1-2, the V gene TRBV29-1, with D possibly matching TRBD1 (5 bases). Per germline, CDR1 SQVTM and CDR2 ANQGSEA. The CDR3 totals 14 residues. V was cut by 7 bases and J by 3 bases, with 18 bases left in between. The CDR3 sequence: CSAGTENLYYGYTF. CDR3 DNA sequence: TGCAGCGCAGGGACGGAGAACCTTTACTATGGCTACACCTTC.

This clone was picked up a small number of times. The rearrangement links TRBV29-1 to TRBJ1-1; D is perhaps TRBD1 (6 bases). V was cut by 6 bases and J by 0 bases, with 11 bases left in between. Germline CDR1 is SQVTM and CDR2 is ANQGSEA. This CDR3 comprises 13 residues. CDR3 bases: TGCAGCGTCCGACCAGGGGTGAACACTGAAGCTTTCTTT. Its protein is CSVRPGVNTEAFF.

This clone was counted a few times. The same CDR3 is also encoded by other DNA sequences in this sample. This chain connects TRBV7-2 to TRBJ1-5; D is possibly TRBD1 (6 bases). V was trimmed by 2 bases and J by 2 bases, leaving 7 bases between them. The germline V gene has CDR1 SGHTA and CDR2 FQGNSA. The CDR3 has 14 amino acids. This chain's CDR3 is CASSLSGGNQPQHF. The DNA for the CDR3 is TGTGCCAGCAGCTTATCAGGGGGCAATCAGCCCCAGCATTTT.

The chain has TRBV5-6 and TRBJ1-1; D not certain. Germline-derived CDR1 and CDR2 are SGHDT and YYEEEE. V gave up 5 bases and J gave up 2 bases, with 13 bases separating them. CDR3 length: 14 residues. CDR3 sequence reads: CASRFSGENTEAFF. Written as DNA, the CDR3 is TGTGCCAGCAGATTCTCCGGGGAAAACACTGAAGCTTTCTTT. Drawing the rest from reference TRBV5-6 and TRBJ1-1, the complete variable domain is DAGVTQSPTHLIKTRGQQVTLRCSPKSGHDTVSWYQQALGQGPQFIFQYYEEEERQRGNFPDRFSGHQFPNYSSELNVNALLLGDSALYLCASRFSGENTEAFFGQGTRLTVV.

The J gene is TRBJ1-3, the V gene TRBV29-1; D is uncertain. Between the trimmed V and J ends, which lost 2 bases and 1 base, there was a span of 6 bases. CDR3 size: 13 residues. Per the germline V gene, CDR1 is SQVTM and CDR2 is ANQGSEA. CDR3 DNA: TGCAGCGTTGAACGAGGGTCTGGAAACACCATATATTTT. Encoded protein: CSVERGSGNTIYF.

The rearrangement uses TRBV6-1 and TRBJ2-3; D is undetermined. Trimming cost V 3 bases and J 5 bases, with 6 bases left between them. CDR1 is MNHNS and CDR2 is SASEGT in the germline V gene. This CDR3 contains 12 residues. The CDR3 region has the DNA TGTGCCAGCAGTGATATCCGAGATACGCAGTATTTT. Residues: CASSDIRDTQYF.

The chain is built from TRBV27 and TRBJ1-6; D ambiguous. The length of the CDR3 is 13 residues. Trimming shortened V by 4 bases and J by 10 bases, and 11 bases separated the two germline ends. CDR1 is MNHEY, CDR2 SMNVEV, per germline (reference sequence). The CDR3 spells CASSSLWISPLHF. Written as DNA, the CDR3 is TGTGCCAGCAGTTCTCTCTGGATATCACCCCTCCACTTT.

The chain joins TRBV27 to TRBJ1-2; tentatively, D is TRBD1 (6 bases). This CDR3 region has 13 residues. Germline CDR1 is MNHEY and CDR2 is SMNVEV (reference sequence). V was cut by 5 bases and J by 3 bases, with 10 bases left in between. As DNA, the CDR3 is TGTGCCAGCAGTCCCGACAGGTACTATGGCTACACCTTC. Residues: CASSPDRYYGYTF.

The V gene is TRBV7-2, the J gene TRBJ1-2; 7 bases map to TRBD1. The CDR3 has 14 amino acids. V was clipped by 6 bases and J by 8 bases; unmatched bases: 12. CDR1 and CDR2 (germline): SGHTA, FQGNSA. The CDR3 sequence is CASSSYRDSEGYTF. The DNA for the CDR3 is TGTGCCAGCAGTTCCTATCGGGACAGTGAAGGCTACACCTTC.

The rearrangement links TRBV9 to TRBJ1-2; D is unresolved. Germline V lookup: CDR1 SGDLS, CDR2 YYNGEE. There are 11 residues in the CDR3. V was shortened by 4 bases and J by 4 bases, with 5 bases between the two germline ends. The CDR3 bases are TGTGCCAGCAGCCCCATCTATGGCTACACCTTC. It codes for CASSPIYGYTF.

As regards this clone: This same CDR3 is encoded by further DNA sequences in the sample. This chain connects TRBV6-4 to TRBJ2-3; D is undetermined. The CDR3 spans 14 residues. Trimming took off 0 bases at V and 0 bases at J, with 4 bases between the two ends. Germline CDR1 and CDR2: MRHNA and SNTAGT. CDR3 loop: CASSDSGSTDTQYF. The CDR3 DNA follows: TGTGCCAGCAGTGACTCCGGCAGCACAGATACGCAGTATTTT.

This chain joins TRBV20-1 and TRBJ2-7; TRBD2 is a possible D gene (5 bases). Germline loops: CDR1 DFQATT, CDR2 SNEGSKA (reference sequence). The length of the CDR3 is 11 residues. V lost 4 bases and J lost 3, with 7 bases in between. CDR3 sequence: CSAMDFYEQYF. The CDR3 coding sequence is TGCAGTGCTATGGACTTCTACGAGCAGTACTTC.

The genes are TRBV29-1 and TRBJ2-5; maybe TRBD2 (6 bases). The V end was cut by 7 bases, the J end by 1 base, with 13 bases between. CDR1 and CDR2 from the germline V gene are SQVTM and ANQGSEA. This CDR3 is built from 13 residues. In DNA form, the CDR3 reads TGCAGCGCCGCCGGGGGACTCCAAGAGACCCAGTACTTC. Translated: CSAAGGLQETQYF.

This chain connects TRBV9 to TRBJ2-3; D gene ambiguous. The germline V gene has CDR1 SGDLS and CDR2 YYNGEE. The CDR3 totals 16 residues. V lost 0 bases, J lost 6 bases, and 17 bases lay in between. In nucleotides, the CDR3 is TGTGCCAGCAGCGTAGGTATAAGGCCTACTGACGATACGCAGTATTTT. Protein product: CASSVGIRPTDDTQYF.

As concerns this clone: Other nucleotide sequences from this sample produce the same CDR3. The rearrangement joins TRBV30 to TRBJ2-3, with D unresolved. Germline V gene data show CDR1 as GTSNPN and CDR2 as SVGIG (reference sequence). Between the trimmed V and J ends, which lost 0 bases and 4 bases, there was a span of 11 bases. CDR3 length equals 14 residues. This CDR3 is CAWSVQLGADTQYF. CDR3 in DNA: TGTGCCTGGAGTGTACAGTTAGGAGCAGATACGCAGTATTTT.

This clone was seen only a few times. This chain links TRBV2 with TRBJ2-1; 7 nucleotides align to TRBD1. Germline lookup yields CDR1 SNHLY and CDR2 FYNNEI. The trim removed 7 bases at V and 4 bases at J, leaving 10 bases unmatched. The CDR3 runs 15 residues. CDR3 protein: CASKPAGGRYNEQFF. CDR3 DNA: TGTGCCAGCAAACCCGCAGGGGGTCGTTACAATGAGCAGTTCTTC. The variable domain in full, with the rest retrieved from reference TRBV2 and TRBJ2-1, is EPEVTQTPSHQVTQMGQEVILRCVPISNHLYFYWYRQILGQKVEFLVSFYNNEISEKSEIFDDQFSVERPDGSNFTLKIRSTKLEDSAMYFCASKPAGGRYNEQFFGPGTRLTVL.

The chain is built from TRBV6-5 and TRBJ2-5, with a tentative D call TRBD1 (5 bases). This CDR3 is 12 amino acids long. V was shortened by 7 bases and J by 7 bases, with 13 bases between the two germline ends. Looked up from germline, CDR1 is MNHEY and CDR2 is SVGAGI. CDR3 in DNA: TGTGCCAGCACCCAAGGCCAGGGGACCCAGTACTTC. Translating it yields CASTQGQGTQYF.